This T cell receptor beta chain derives from a study of OX40 agonist ivuxolimab in advanced cancers. On the study more broadly: Patients were dosed intravenously with ivuxolimab at 0.01 to 10 mg/kg every 2 weeks. Patients in dose escalation had liver, melanoma, kidney or head and neck cancers. The study's findings and limits: Partial responders at 0.1-3.0 mg/kg showed near-lowest clonal expansion. Clones of CD4+ and CD8+ blood T cells grew by week 6 at doses of 0.1 to 3.0 mg/kg.

Generated by immunoSEQ multiplex PCR, the TCRdb table keeps only in-frame clones and is missing some. The table shows 63,000 or so clones, with over 80% occurring only once. V lost 4 bases to trimming and J lost 0 bases, with 3 bases between them. Per the germline V gene, CDR1 is MNHEY and CDR2 is SVGAGI. This CDR3 is built from 12 residues. Comment on this clone: Its antigen is unknown.

Here the sequenced sample was CD4+ or CD8+ T cells sorted from blood, taken in a trial of the OX40 agonist ivuxolimab. The receptor was derived from an adult with an advanced solid tumor such as melanoma, head and neck, liver or kidney cancer. The rearrangement links TRBV6-5 to TRBJ1-2; no reliable D call. In DNA form, the CDR3 reads TGTGCCAGCAGTTTGACTAACTATGGCTACACCTTC. Translation gives CASSLTNYGYTF.